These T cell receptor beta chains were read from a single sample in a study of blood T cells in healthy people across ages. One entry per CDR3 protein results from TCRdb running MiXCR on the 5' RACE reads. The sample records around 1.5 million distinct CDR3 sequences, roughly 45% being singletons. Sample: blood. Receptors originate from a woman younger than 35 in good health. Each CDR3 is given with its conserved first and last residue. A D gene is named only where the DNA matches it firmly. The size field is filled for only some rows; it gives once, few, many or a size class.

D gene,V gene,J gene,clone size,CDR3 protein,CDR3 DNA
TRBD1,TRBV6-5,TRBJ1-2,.,CASSYLGDREGGGYTF,TGTGCCAGCAGTTACCTCGGGGACAGGGAGGGAGGTGGCTACACCTTC
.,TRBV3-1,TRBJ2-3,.,CASSQERLGAPDTQYF,TGTGCCAGCAGCCAAGAACGACTAGGCGCTCCAGATACGCAGTATTTT
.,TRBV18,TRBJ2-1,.,CASSPRGRISYNEQFF,TGTGCCAGCTCACCAAGAGGGAGAATATCCTACAATGAGCAGTTCTTC
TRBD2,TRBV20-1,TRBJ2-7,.,CSGSTSGSSYEQYF,TGCAGTGGGTCGACTAGCGGGAGTTCCTACGAGCAGTACTTC
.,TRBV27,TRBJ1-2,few,CASPAREESGDYGYTF,TGTGCCAGCCCTGCCCGGGAGGAGAGCGGGGACTATGGCTACACCTTC
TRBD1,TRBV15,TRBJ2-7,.,CATSNGQGSSYEQYF,TGTGCCACCAGCAACGGACAGGGCAGCTCCTACGAGCAGTACTTC
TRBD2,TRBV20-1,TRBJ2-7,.,CSATQGTSGYEQYF,TGCAGTGCTACTCAAGGGACTAGCGGCTACGAGCAGTACTTC
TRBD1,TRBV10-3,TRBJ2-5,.,CAISESSDREETQYF,TGTGCCATCAGTGAGTCGAGCGACAGGGAAGAGACCCAGTACTTC
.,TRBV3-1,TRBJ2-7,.,CASSQGLETYEQYF,TGTGCCAGCAGCCAAGGCCTTGAGACCTACGAGCAGTACTTC
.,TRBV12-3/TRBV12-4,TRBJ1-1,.,CASSLPGFVAFF,TGTGCCAGCAGTTTGCCGGGATTTGTTGCTTTCTTT
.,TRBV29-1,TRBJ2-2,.,CSVVRSSNTGELFF,TGCAGCGTTGTGCGTAGCAGTAACACCGGGGAGCTGTTTTTT
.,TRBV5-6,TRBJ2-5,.,CASSPQGREETQYF,TGTGCCAGCAGTCCTCAGGGGAGGGAAGAGACCCAGTACTTC
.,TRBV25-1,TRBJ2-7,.,CASSELRSSDEQYF,TGTGCCAGCAGTGAACTTAGGAGCTCCGACGAGCAGTACTTC
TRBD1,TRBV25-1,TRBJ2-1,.,CASSELNERGPLGNEQFF,TGTGCCAGCAGTGAATTAAATGAGAGGGGGCCTCTAGGTAATGAGCAGTTCTTC
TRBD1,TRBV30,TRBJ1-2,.,CARTDRGYGYTF,TGTGCCCGGACGGACAGGGGGTATGGCTACACCTTC
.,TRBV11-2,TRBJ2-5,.,CASSLADTQETQYF,TGTGCCAGCAGCTTAGCAGATACCCAAGAGACCCAGTACTTC
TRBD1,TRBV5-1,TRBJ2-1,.,CASSLGTFTGGSEQFF,TGCGCCAGCAGCTTGGGGACATTCACAGGGGGCAGTGAGCAGTTCTTC
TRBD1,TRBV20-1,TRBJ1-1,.,CSANSHGTGANTEAFF,TGCAGTGCTAACTCGCACGGGACAGGGGCGAACACTGAAGCTTTCTTT
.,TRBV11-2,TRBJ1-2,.,CASSLGEYGYTF,TGTGCCAGCAGCTTAGGGGAATATGGCTACACCTTC
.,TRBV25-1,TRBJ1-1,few,CASSDLTNTEAFF,TGTGCCAGCAGTGATCTTACAAACACTGAAGCTTTCTTT
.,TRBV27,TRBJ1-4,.,CASSPLGTDATNEKLFF,TGTGCCAGCAGTCCCCTCGGCACAGATGCAACTAATGAAAAACTGTTTTTT
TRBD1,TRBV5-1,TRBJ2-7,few,CASSRGTGPSSYEQYF,TGCGCCAGCAGCCGTGGGACAGGGCCTAGCTCCTACGAGCAGTACTTC
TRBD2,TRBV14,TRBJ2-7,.,CASRTAGAYEQYF,TGTGCCAGCAGGACAGCGGGAGCCTACGAGCAGTACTTC
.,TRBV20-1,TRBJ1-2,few,CSAPTAVGGDGYTF,TGCAGTGCTCCAACTGCAGTGGGCGGAGATGGCTACACCTTC
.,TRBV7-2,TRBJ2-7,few,CASSFATAGYEQYF,TGTGCCAGCAGCTTTGCGACAGCAGGCTACGAGCAGTACTTC
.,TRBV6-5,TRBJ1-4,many,CASSSRGEKLFF,TGTGCCAGCAGTTCCCGGGGCGAAAAACTGTTTTTT
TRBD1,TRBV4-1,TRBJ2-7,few,CASSQEPGTGGREFYNEQYF,TGCGCCAGCAGCCAAGAACCGGGGACAGGGGGCCGTGAATTCTACAATGAGCAGTACTTC
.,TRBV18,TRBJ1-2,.,CASSLDINYGYTF,TGTGCCAGCTCGCTGGACATAAACTATGGCTACACCTTC
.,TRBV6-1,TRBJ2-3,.,CASSADGGLDTQYF,TGTGCCAGCAGCGCAGACGGAGGTTTAGATACGCAGTATTTT
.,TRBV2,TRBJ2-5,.,CASRDSANQETQYF,TGTGCCAGCAGGGATAGCGCCAACCAAGAGACCCAGTACTTC
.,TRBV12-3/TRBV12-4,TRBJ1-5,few,CASMGRGKQHF,TGTGCCAGCATGGGACGGGGGAAACAGCATTTT
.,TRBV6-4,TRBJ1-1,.,CASRKEGEATEAFF,TGTGCCAGCAGGAAAGAGGGGGAGGCCACTGAAGCTTTCTTT
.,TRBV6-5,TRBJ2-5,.,CASSYSLGRIETQYF,TGTGCCAGCAGTTACAGTCTGGGGCGGATAGAGACCCAGTACTTC
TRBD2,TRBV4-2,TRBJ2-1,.,CASSQDPVAGGRDEQFF,TGTGCCAGCAGCCAAGATCCGGTAGCGGGGGGACGGGATGAGCAGTTCTTC
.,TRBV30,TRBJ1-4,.,CAWSASATTNEKLFF,TGTGCCTGGAGTGCCTCAGCGACAACTAATGAAAAACTGTTTTTT
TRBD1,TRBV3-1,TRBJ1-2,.,CASSPGTGGAGGYGYTF,TGTGCCAGCAGCCCCGGTACAGGGGGCGCGGGGGGCTATGGCTACACCTTC
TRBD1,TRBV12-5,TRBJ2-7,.,CASGLAGGAEQYF,TGTGCTAGTGGTTTGGCAGGGGGCGCCGAGCAGTACTTC
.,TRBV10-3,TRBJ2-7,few,CAISTDSSFEQYF,TGTGCCATCAGTACCGACAGTTCCTTCGAGCAGTACTTC
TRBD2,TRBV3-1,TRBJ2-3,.,CASSQGLLAGSRDTQYF,TGTGCCAGCAGCCAAGGCCTACTAGCGGGGTCACGGGATACGCAGTATTTT
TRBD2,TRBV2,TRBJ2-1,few,CASSEAQGGGQFF,TGTGCCAGCAGTGAAGCGCAAGGCGGGGGACAGTTCTTC
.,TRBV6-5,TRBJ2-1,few,CASSYLTWTHQFF,TGTGCCAGCAGTTACTTGACTTGGACTCACCAGTTCTTC
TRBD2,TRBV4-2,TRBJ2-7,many,CASSQVASGSQYEQYF,TGTGCCAGCAGCCAAGTGGCCAGCGGGAGTCAATACGAGCAGTACTTC
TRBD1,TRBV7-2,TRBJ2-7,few,CASSLGAGTGYNEQYF,TGTGCCAGCAGCTTGGGGGCCGGGACAGGGTACAACGAGCAGTACTTC
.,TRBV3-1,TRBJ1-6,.,CASGGQKTSPLHF,TGTGCCAGTGGGGGCCAAAAGACATCACCCCTCCACTTT